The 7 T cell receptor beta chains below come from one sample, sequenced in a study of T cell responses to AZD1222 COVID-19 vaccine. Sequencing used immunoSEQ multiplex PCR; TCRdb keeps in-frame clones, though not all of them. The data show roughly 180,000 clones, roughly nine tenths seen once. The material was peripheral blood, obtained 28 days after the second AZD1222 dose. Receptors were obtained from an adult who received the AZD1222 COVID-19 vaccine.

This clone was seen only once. CDR3 loop: CASSQFAGGTFYEQYF. DNA of the CDR3: TGCGCCAGCAGCCAGTTCGCGGGGGGGACCTTCTACGAGCAGTACTTC. The rearrangement joins TRBV4-1 to TRBJ2-7; 9 bases map to TRBD2. Germline-derived CDR1 and CDR2 are MGHRA and YSYEKL. The CDR3 spans 16 residues. The V segment lost 3 bases and the J segment 3 bases; nucleotides outside the gene matches: 9.

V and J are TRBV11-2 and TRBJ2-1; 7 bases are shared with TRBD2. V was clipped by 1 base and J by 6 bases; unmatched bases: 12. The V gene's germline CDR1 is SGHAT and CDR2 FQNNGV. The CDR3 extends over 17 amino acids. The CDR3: CASSLASLGEGSNEQFF. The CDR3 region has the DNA TGTGCCAGCAGCTTAGCTTCTCTCGGGGAGGGTAGCAATGAGCAGTTCTTC.

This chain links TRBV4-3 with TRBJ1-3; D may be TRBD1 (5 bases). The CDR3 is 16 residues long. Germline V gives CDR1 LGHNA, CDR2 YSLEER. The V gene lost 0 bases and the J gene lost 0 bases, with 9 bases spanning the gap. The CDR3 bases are TGCGCCAGCAGCCAAGACCGAGACAGCTCTGGAAACACCATATATTTT. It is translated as CASSQDRDSSGNTIYF.

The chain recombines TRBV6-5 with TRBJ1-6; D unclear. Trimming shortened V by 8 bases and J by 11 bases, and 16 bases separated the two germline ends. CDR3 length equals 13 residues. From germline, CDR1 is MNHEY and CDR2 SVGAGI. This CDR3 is CASSLRVGTPLHF. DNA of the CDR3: TGTGCCAGCTCCCTTCGCGTAGGTACACCCCTCCACTTT.

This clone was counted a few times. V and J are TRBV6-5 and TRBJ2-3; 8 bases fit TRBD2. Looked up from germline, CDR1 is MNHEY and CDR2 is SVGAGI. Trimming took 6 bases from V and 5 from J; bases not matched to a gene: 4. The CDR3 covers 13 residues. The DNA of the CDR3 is TGTGCCAGCAGCCTCGCGGGGGGAGATACGCAGTATTTT. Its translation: CASSLAGGDTQYF.

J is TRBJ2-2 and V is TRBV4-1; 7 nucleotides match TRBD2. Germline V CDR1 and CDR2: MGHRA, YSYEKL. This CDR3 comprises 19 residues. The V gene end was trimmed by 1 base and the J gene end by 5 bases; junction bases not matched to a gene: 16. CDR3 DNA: TGCGCCAGCAGCCAAGTCGTAGGGGCGGGAGCCGCGTGGACCGGGGAGCTGTTTTTT. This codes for CASSQVVGAGAAWTGELFF.

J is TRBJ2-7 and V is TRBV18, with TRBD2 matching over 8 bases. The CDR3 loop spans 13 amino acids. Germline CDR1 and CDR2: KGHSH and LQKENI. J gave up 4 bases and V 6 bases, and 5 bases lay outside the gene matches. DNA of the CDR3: TGTGCCAGCTCGGGGAGCGGGGGATACGAGCAGTACTTC. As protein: CASSGSGGYEQYF.